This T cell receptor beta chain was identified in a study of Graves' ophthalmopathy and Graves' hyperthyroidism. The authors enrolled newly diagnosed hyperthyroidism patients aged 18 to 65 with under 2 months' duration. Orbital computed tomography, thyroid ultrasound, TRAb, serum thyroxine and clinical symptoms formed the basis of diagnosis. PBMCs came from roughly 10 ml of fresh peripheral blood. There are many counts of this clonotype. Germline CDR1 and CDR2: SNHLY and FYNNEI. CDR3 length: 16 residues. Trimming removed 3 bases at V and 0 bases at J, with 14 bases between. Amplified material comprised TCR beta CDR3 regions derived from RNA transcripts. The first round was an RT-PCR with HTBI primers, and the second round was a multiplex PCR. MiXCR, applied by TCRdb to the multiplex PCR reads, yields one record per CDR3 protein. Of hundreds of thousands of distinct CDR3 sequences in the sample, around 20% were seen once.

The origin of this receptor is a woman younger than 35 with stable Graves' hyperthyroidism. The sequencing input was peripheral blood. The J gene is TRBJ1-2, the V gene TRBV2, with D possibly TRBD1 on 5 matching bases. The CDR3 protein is CASSDPTDLTNYGYTF. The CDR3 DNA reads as TGTGCCAGCAGTGACCCGACAGACCTTACTAACTATGGCTACACCTTC.